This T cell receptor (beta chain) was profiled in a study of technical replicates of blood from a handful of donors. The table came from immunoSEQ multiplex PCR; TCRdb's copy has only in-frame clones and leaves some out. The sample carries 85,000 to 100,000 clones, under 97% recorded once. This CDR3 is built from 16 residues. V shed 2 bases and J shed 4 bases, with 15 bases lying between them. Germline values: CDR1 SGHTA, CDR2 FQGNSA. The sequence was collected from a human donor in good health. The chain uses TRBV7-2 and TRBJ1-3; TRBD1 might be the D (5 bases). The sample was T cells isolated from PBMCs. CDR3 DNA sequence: TGTGCCAGCAGCTTATCCCCTGGGGGGTCCGGAAACACCATATATTTT. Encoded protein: CASSLSPGGSGNTIYF.